This T cell receptor (beta chain) was recovered during a study of shared clonotypes between healthy human individuals. Under the authors' procedure: Because ImmunoSEQ provided only junction sequences with no quality scores, the filtering differed. Clones were sequenced by immunoSEQ multiplex PCR, and TCRdb holds only the in-frame ones, with some missing. D and trimming come from the DNA, and the V and J calls and clone size come from that table. The table records some 2,000,000 clones, about 95% of them present only once. CDR3 length: 18 residues. Germline trimming cut 0 bases from V and 3 bases from J; bases unmatched to any gene: 13. The V gene's germline CDR1 is SGDLS and CDR2 YYNGEE. In the CD4+ fraction, cells were divided into CD45RA+ naive and CD45RA-negative memory subsets.

This chain links TRBV9 with TRBJ1-2; 8 bases are a match to TRBD1. Sequencing was carried out using naive CD4+ T cells sorted from blood. Subset defined: CD45RA+ positively selected. The sequence was collected from a man younger than 35 in good health. CDR3 nucleotide sequence: TGTGCCAGCAGCGTAGGCTCTTTCAGGGGGCGACGCTACTATGGCTACACCTTC. This translates into CASSVGSFRGRRYYGYTF.